The subject of this entry is one T cell receptor (beta chain). These data come from a study of blood T cells in healthy people across ages. Together with a sample-barcoded 5' primer, a J-beta primer mix was included in a second PCR lasting roughly 6 to 12 cycles. Through a template-switch adaptor with 12 random nucleotides, each cDNA molecule received a tag. Via MiXCR, TCRdb re-called the 5' RACE reads, giving one row per CDR3 protein. The profile shows over 1,300,000 distinct CDR3 sequences, approximately 60% of them singletons. Per sample, no less than 5 micrograms of total RNA were extracted. The CDR3 consists of 16 residues. The V end was cut by 0 bases, the J end by 3 bases, with 13 bases between. Germline CDR1 is SGHRS and CDR2 is YFSETQ.

Input material: blood. The V gene is TRBV5-1, the J gene TRBJ1-5; weak D call: TRBD1 (5 bases). The receptor was derived from a young man in good health. The CDR3 DNA reads as TGCGCCAGCAGCTTGGAATCCGACAGCCTCAATCAGCCCCAGCATTTT. The encoded protein is CASSLESDSLNQPQHF.